The 2 T cell receptor beta chains listed next were all sequenced from one sample in a study of blood T cell repertoires in COVID-19 (dated by TCRdb to 2018 to 2020). The method behind the library was the immunoSEQ multiplex PCR assay. TCRdb's version of the immuneACCESS table is confined to in-frame rearrangements and falls short of the full clone set. An unresolved V gene accounts for under half of the shortfall where checked; the remainder is of unknown origin. This sample lists around 220,000 clones; 80% to 90% were detected once. Jointly, the top ten make up roughly 1.5% of the sample. The specimen was peripheral blood. The receptors derive from a man younger than 35 with active or convalescent COVID-19.

This chain connects TRBV18 to TRBJ1-1; D might be TRBD1 (5 bases). Trimming cost V 3 bases and J 8 bases, with 13 bases left between them. The CDR3 has 13 amino acids. Germline assignment: CDR1 KGHSH and CDR2 LQKENI. CDR3: CASSPRARAEAFF. CDR3 coding DNA: TGTGCCAGCTCACCCCGCGCCAGGGCCGAAGCTTTCTTT.

This chain joins TRBV1 and TRBJ1-1; TRBD1, the table's D call, was not compared with the DNA. TRBV1 is given as a pseudogene. The CDR3 is 18 amino acids. The CDR3 region is CTSSHLKQGAPMDTEAFF. DNA of the CDR3: TGCACCAGCAGCCATTTAAAACAGGGGGCGCCGATGGACACTGAAGCTTTCTTT.